The 32 T cell receptor beta chains reported below all come from one sample, sequenced in a study of T cell responses to AZD1222 COVID-19 vaccine. Measured with immunoSEQ multiplex PCR; TCRdb has only the in-frame clones, and not every one. The data show roughly 130,000 clones, with roughly 88% seen just once and 7.6% held by the top ten. This sample comprised peripheral blood, obtained on day 0 of AZD1222 vaccination. Every receptor here comes from an adult in good health.

This clone was seen a few times. The chain links TRBV7-9 to TRBJ1-2, with D possibly TRBD1 on 5 matching bases. Germline assignment: CDR1 SEHNR and CDR2 FQNEAQ (reference sequence). The CDR3 loop spans 13 amino acids. Trimming left V 3 bases short and J 3 bases short, with 8 bases between. The DNA for the CDR3 is TGTGCCAGCAGCTTCCAGGGAGACTATGGCTACACCTTC. Its translation: CASSFQGDYGYTF.

The rearrangement joins TRBV29-1 to TRBJ1-2, with 12 nucleotides matching TRBD1. Trimming at V came to 4 bases and at J to 6 bases, leaving 6 bases not matched to a gene. The length of the CDR3 is 14 residues. CDR1 and CDR2 from the germline V gene are SQVTM and ANQGSEA. DNA of the CDR3: TGCAGCGTTGGGGGGACAGGGGGCGCGCATGGCTACACCTTC. Amino acids: CSVGGTGGAHGYTF.

The CDR3 coding sequence is TGTGCCAGCAGCACGGGGAGCACCTACGAGCAGTACTTC. It encodes CASSTGSTYEQYF. The chain combines TRBV7-2 with TRBJ2-7; a weak D match, TRBD2 (5 bases). Germline-derived CDR1 and CDR2 are SGHTA and FQGNSA. The CDR3 runs 13 residues. V was clipped by 5 bases and J by 2 bases, with 10 bases between them.

The chain uses TRBV29-1 and TRBJ1-1; no reliable D call. There are 12 residues in the CDR3. V dropped 4 bases and J dropped 0 bases, with 6 bases sitting between them. Germline V gives CDR1 SQVTM, CDR2 ANQGSEA. The CDR3 loop reads CSVGRMNTEAFF. The CDR3 coding sequence is TGCAGCGTTGGTCGGATGAACACTGAAGCTTTCTTT.

The chain has TRBV2 and TRBJ1-4; D is perhaps TRBD1 (5 bases). From germline, CDR1 is SNHLY and CDR2 FYNNEI. V was clipped by 8 bases and J by 7 bases, with 14 bases between them. The CDR3 runs to 13 residues. CDR3 sequence (DNA): TGTGCCAGCCGATCAGGGCGGGGTGAAAAACTGTTTTTT. Translating gives CASRSGRGEKLFF.

The V and J genes are TRBV5-1 and TRBJ1-2; D ambiguous. The V gene's germline CDR1 is SGHRS and CDR2 YFSETQ. The CDR3 consists of 13 residues. Trimming shortened V by 0 bases and J by 8 bases, and 11 bases separated the two germline ends. The CDR3 sequence: CASSLEGFGGYTF. The CDR3 bases are TGCGCCAGCAGCTTGGAGGGATTCGGGGGCTACACCTTC.

This clone was picked up one time. This CDR3 is CASSPRTGINEKLFF. The DNA of the CDR3 is TGTGCCAGCAGCCCCAGGACAGGGATTAATGAAAAACTGTTTTTT. The chain joins TRBV14 to TRBJ1-4; 8 bases are shared with TRBD1. V lost 4 bases, J lost 4 bases, and 5 bases stayed unmatched. Germline CDR1 and CDR2: SGHDN and FVKESK. This CDR3 contains 15 residues.

As DNA, the CDR3 is TGCGCCAGCAGCTTGGAGGGGGCGGCTGAAGCTTTCTTT. Amino acid sequence: CASSLEGAAEAFF. The chain is built from TRBV5-1 and TRBJ1-1; 7 nucleotides line up with TRBD1. The CDR3 is 13 amino acids. Per the germline V gene, CDR1 is SGHRS and CDR2 is YFSETQ. Trimming cost V 0 bases and J 6 bases; bases outside gene matches: 2.

This clone appeared a few times. The gene calls are TRBV11-2 and TRBJ1-4; a weak D match, TRBD1 (5 bases). The CDR3 is made up of 12 amino acids. V was shortened by 8 bases and J by 10 bases, with 14 bases between the two germline ends. Per germline, CDR1 SGHAT and CDR2 FQNNGV. The CDR3 spells CASGASGGKLFF. In nucleotides, the CDR3 is TGTGCCAGCGGGGCCTCCGGGGGAAAACTGTTTTTT.

The chain has TRBV9 and TRBJ2-1; 11 bases fit TRBD2. The CDR3 is 14 residues long. Germline V gives CDR1 SGDLS, CDR2 YYNGEE. Trimming at V came to 5 bases and at J to 8 bases, leaving 6 bases not matched to a gene. The CDR3 sequence is CASRGLADVDEQFF. CDR3 coding DNA: TGTGCCAGCAGGGGACTAGCGGATGTGGATGAGCAGTTCTTC.

The genes are TRBV7-8 and TRBJ1-6, with 7 bases fitting TRBD1. The CDR3 is 15 amino acids. Unmatched junction bases numbered 7, after V lost 5 bases and J lost 6 bases. Germline lookup yields CDR1 SGHVS and CDR2 FQNEAQ. In nucleotides, the CDR3 is TGTGCCAGCAGCCGAGGACAGGAGGGTAATTCACCCCTCCACTTT. Translation gives CASSRGQEGNSPLHF.

This chain uses TRBV19 with TRBJ1-2; perhaps TRBD1 as D (5 bases). The CDR3 totals 13 residues. The germline V gene encodes CDR1 LNHDA and CDR2 SQIVND (reference sequence). V was trimmed by 2 bases and J by 6 bases, leaving 10 bases between them. The DNA for the CDR3 is TGTGCCAGTAGTATAAATGGGGCCGATGGCTACACCTTC. This sequence encodes CASSINGADGYTF.

The V and J genes are TRBV6-5 and TRBJ1-1; 9 bases map to TRBD1. After removal of 2 bases from V and 5 bases from J, the junction contained 3 bases not matched to a gene. Germline V lookup: CDR1 MNHEY, CDR2 SVGAGI. The CDR3 covers 14 residues. The CDR3 DNA sequence: TGTGCCAGCAGTTACGACAGGGGGGGAACTGAAGCTTTCTTT. This sequence encodes CASSYDRGGTEAFF.

Regarding this clone: One end of the junction is discordant with germline, which a read error may explain. The chain has TRBV11-2 and TRBJ1-3, with no clear D. The CDR3 loop spans 13 amino acids. The germline gives CDR1 SGHAT, CDR2 FQNNGV. Written as DNA, the CDR3 is TGTGCCAGCAGCACCTCGACTGGGAACACCATATATTTT. It encodes CASSTSTGNTIYF.

This chain links TRBV28 with TRBJ2-7; D uncertain. V lost 8 bases to trimming and J lost 5 bases, with 13 bases between them. Looked up from germline, CDR1 is MDHEN and CDR2 is SYDVKM. There are 12 residues in the CDR3. CDR3 in amino acids: CASWQAPNEQYF. The DNA of the CDR3 is TGTGCCAGCTGGCAGGCCCCAAACGAGCAGTACTTC.

The chain carries TRBV12-3 or TRBV12-4 and TRBJ2-5; no definite D call. CDR3 length: 13 amino acids. V was trimmed by 3 bases and J by 5 bases, leaving 10 bases between them. The CDR3 loop reads CASSLMVLETQYF. CDR3 bases: TGTGCCAGCAGTTTGATGGTCCTCGAGACCCAGTACTTC.

J is TRBJ2-7 and V is TRBV7-8; TRBD2 matches 7 bases. This CDR3 is 15 amino acids long. V dropped 1 base and J dropped 0; count of bases not matched to a gene: 3. CDR1 SGHVS and CDR2 FQNEAQ come from the germline V gene. As DNA, the CDR3 is TGTGCCAGCAGCTTAGTGGGGGGGGACTCCTACGAGCAGTACTTC. This sequence encodes CASSLVGGDSYEQYF.

The gene calls are TRBV4-1 and TRBJ1-1, with D possibly TRBD1 on 6 matching bases. Germline V gene sequence: CDR1 MGHRA, CDR2 YSYEKL. The ends were cut back, 0 bases at V and 0 bases at J, with 11 bases in the middle. The CDR3 length is 16 residues. CDR3 residues: CASSQEGGHLNTEAFF. CDR3 nucleotide sequence: TGCGCCAGCAGCCAAGAAGGGGGACACCTGAACACTGAAGCTTTCTTT.

This clone was observed once. The chain carries TRBV18 and TRBJ1-1, with D possibly being TRBD1 (5 bases). Trimming stripped 6 bases from V and 3 bases from J, with 11 bases between. The germline gives CDR1 KGHSH, CDR2 LQKENI. The CDR3 is made up of 13 amino acids. This chain's CDR3 is CASSGTADTEAFF. The CDR3 nucleotides read TGTGCCAGCTCCGGGACCGCGGACACTGAAGCTTTCTTT.

The chain carries TRBV6-2 or TRBV6-3 and TRBJ2-1; 8 bases fit TRBD1. The ends lost 5 bases at V and 3 bases at J; junction bases unmatched: 9. Germline assignment: CDR1 MNHEY and CDR2 SVGEGT. There are 16 residues in the CDR3. The DNA for the CDR3 is TGTGCCAGCAGTCCACAGTTTGGACAGGGCTACAATGAGCAGTTCTTC. It translates to CASSPQFGQGYNEQFF.

The chain combines TRBV19 with TRBJ2-3; D is perhaps TRBD1 (6 bases). The germline V and J ends were trimmed by 5 bases and 7 bases, with 16 bases remaining between them. Germline lookup yields CDR1 LNHDA and CDR2 SQIVND (reference sequence). The CDR3 length is 14 residues. CDR3 in DNA: TGTGCCAGTAGTCTGGGGGCCACCCGACATACGCAGTATTTT. Translation gives CASSLGATRHTQYF.

The chain joins TRBV7-2 to TRBJ2-7, with D perhaps matching TRBD1 or TRBD2 (5 bases each). The V end lost 1 base, the J end lost 1 base, and 17 bases lay between the germline ends. Germline V CDR1 and CDR2: SGHTA, FQGNSA. The CDR3 covers 17 residues. CDR3 nucleotides: TGTGCCAGCAGCTTAGGCTCGTTGGGGACCGCATCCTACGAGCAGTACTTC. Residues: CASSLGSLGTASYEQYF.

This clone was seen a handful of times. This chain uses TRBV5-6 with TRBJ2-2, with D perhaps TRBD2 (5 bases). The CDR3 contains 13 residues. V was clipped by 3 bases and J by 9 bases, with 12 bases between them. Per germline, CDR1 SGHDT and CDR2 YYEEEE. The CDR3: CASSSGISWELFF. The DNA of the CDR3 is TGTGCCAGCAGCTCGGGGATCTCTTGGGAGCTGTTTTTT.

This chain uses TRBV5-1 with TRBJ1-5, with 8 bases aligning to TRBD1. V was pared by 6 bases and J by 4 bases, with 9 bases of the junction left unmatched. The CDR3 is 15 amino acids. Germline V gives CDR1 SGHRS, CDR2 YFSETQ. CDR3 protein: CASTLWTGPNQPQHF. In DNA form, the CDR3 reads TGCGCCAGCACCCTCTGGACAGGGCCAAATCAGCCCCAGCATTTT.

This clone was seen only once. The chain couples TRBV27 to TRBJ2-2, with D perhaps given as TRBD1 or TRBD2 (5 bases each). Germline V CDR1 and CDR2: MNHEY, SMNVEV (reference sequence). This CDR3 is built from 18 residues. The V end lost 9 bases, the J end lost 0 bases, and 23 bases lay between the germline ends. The CDR3 protein is CARPRTGTGETNTGELFF. CDR3 coding DNA: TGTGCCAGGCCAAGGACGGGGACGGGCGAAACGAACACCGGGGAGCTGTTTTTT.

The chain combines TRBV5-6 with TRBJ1-1; maybe TRBD1 (6 bases). CDR3 length: 16 amino acids. Germline CDR1 is SGHDT and CDR2 is YYEEEE. Trimming stripped 5 bases from V and 11 bases from J, with 28 bases between. CDR3 region: CASRLRGSSAHTRAFF. The DNA of the CDR3 is TGTGCCAGCAGACTAAGGGGGTCCAGCGCACATACCCGGGCTTTCTTT. Full variable domain (remainder filled in from reference TRBV5-6 and TRBJ1-1): DAGVTQSPTHLIKTRGQQVTLRCSPKSGHDTVSWYQQALGQGPQFIFQYYEEEERQRGNFPDRFSGHQFPNYSSELNVNALLLGDSALYLCASRLRGSSAHTRAFFGQGTRLTVV.

This chain joins TRBV20-1 and TRBJ2-3; the D gene is possibly TRBD1 (7 bases). The CDR3 has 14 amino acids. Trimming took off 3 bases at V and 4 bases at J, with 14 bases between the two ends. The germline V gene encodes CDR1 DFQATT and CDR2 SNEGSKA (reference sequence). CDR3 nucleotide sequence: TGCAGTGCTAGTTCGGGCAGGGGGGCAGATACGCAGTATTTT. Its protein product is CSASSGRGADTQYF.

V gene TRBV5-4 combines with J gene TRBJ2-3; D possibly matches TRBD1 or TRBD2 (5 bases each). Trimming shortened V by 4 bases and J by 3 bases, and 15 bases separated the two germline ends. This CDR3 contains 15 residues. From germline, CDR1 is SGHNT and CDR2 YYREEE (reference sequence). CDR3 protein: CASSPRDPFTDTQYF. CDR3 bases: TGTGCCAGCAGCCCCCGGGACCCCTTTACAGATACGCAGTATTTT.

The chain is built from TRBV14 and TRBJ2-7; possibly TRBD2 for D (5 bases). The CDR3 contains 18 residues. The germline gives CDR1 SGHDN, CDR2 FVKESK. V gave up 0 bases and J gave up 0 bases, with 18 bases separating them. The DNA for the CDR3 is TGTGCCAGCAGCCAAGATGGGTCTAGCCTGAAGAGCTCCTACGAGCAGTACTTC. Its protein is CASSQDGSSLKSSYEQYF. Full variable domain (missing parts from reference TRBV14 and TRBJ2-7): EAGVTQFPSHSVIEKGQTVTLRCDPISGHDNLYWYRRVMGKEIKFLLHFVKESKQDESGMPNNRFLAERTGGTYSTLKVQPAELEDSGVYFCASSQDGSSLKSSYEQYFGPGTRLTVT.

This clone is a singleton in its sample. The rearrangement links TRBV10-3 to TRBJ2-5; either TRBD1 or TRBD2 may fit D (5 bases each). The CDR3 totals 15 residues. Germline CDR1 is ENHRY and CDR2 is SYGVKD. Trimming removed 0 bases at V and 4 bases at J, with 12 bases between. The CDR3 bases are TGTGCCATCAGTGAGTCGTCCGGGGCAGGAGAGACCCAGTACTTC. It is translated as CAISESSGAGETQYF.

This clone was recorded only once. V usage is TRBV29-1 and J usage is TRBJ1-2, with 7 bases aligning to TRBD1. The CDR3 consists of 13 residues. Germline V gene data show CDR1 as SQVTM and CDR2 as ANQGSEA. Trimming took 4 bases from V and 5 from J; bases not matched to a gene: 7. The CDR3: CSVGDSTKYGYTF. DNA of the CDR3: TGCAGCGTTGGGGACAGCACAAAATATGGCTACACCTTC.

The J gene is TRBJ1-1, the V gene TRBV18, with D unclear. V lost 4 bases and J 1 base, leaving 10 bases between the germline ends. In germline, CDR1 is KGHSH, CDR2 LQKENI. The CDR3 length is 14 residues. The CDR3 loop reads CASSLVNGNTEAFF. CDR3 nucleotides: TGTGCCAGCTCACTAGTCAACGGGAACACTGAAGCTTTCTTT.